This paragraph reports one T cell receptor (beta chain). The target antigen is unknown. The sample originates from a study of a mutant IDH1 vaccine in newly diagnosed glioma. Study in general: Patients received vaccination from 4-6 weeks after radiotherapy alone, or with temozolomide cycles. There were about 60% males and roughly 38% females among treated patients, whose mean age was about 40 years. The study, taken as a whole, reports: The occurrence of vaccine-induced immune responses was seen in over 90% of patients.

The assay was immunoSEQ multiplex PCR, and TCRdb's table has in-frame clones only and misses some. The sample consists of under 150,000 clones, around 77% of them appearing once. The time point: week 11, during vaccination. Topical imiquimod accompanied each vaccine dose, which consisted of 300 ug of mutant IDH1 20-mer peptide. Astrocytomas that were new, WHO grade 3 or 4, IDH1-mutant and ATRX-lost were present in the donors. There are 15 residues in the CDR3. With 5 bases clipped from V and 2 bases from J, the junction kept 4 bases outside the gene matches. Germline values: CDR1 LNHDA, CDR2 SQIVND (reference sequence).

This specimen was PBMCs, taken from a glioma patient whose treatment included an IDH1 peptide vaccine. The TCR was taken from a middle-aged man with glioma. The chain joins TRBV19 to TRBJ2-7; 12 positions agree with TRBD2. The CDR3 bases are TGTGCCAGTAGTGGCCGGACTAGCGGGGCCTACGAGCAGTACTTC. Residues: CASSGRTSGAYEQYF.